A single sample is the source of the 13 T cell receptor beta chains below, sequenced in a study of blood T cell repertoires in COVID-19. Sequenced by immunoSEQ multiplex PCR; TCRdb stores in-frame clones only, minus some. The sample shows roughly 190,000 clones, more than 80% of them seen only once. Sequencing was performed on peripheral blood. Every receptor here comes from a woman aged 55-75 years with acute or convalescent COVID-19.

This clone appeared once. DNA for the CDR3: TGTGCCAGCAGCTCGTGGGACAGGGGTCGATACACTGAAGCTTTCTTT. Its protein is CASSSWDRGRYTEAFF. The J gene is TRBJ1-1, the V gene TRBV7-6, with 10 bases fitting TRBD1. Germline CDR1 SGHVS, CDR2 FNYEAQ. The CDR3 has 16 residues. The J segment lost 3 bases and the V segment lost 4 bases, leaving 8 bases of the junction unmatched. Full variable domain (missing parts from reference TRBV7-6 and TRBJ1-1): GAGVSQSPRYKVTKRGQDVALRCDPISGHVSLYWYRQALGQGPEFLTYFNYEAQQDKSGLPNDRFSAERPEGSISTLTIQRTEQRDSAMYRCASSSWDRGRYTEAFFGQGTRLTVV.

The V gene is TRBV5-1, the J gene TRBJ1-4, with TRBD1 matching over 7 bases. Germline CDR1 reads SGHRS; CDR2 reads YFSETQ. V trimming: 3 bases; J trimming: 7 bases; junction bases outside the gene matches: 0. The length of the CDR3 is 12 residues. The chain's CDR3 is CASSYRGEKLFF. For the CDR3, the DNA is TGCGCCAGCAGCTACAGGGGTGAAAAACTGTTTTTT.

Written as DNA, the CDR3 is TGTGCCAGTAGTACTGCCAGGATGGGGAACACTGAAGCTTTCTTT. This translates into CASSTARMGNTEAFF. J is TRBJ1-1 and V is TRBV19; no firm D call. CDR1 LNHDA and CDR2 SQIVND come from the germline V gene (reference sequence). The CDR3 runs 15 residues. Trimming stripped 4 bases from V and 1 base from J, with 13 bases between.

Comments on this clone: Other nucleotide sequences from this sample produce the same CDR3. The rearrangement links TRBV3-1 (or the pseudogene TRBV3-2) to TRBJ1-1; D gene unclear. The CDR3 runs 13 residues. V was trimmed by 1 base and J by 1 base, leaving 4 bases between them. Germline CDR1 LGHDT, CDR2 YNNKEL (reference sequence). This chain's CDR3 is CASSQGQNTEAFF. In DNA, the CDR3 is TGTGCCAGCAGCCAAGGGCAGAACACTGAAGCTTTCTTT.

In regard to this clone: Relative to the germline gene, one junction end is altered; a read error may explain this. The CDR3 sequence is CASSYLPGGSDLRELFF. For the CDR3, the DNA is TGTGCCAGCAGTTACTTGCCGGGGGGGAGTGATCTGCGAGAGCTGTTCTTC. The V and J genes are TRBV6-2 or TRBV6-3 and TRBJ2-1; TRBD2 matches 8 bases. From germline, CDR1 is MNHEY and CDR2 SVGEGT. The CDR3 consists of 17 residues.

This clone was found a few times. This chain joins TRBV19 and TRBJ1-6, with TRBD1 identical over 9 bases. CDR1 is LNHDA and CDR2 is SQIVND in the germline V gene (reference sequence). This CDR3 spans 16 amino acids. With 0 bases clipped from V and 9 bases from J, the junction kept 6 bases outside the gene matches. CDR3 in DNA: TGTGCCAGTAGTATAGATGCGGGACAGGGTATTTCACCCCTCCACTTT. Translated: CASSIDAGQGISPLHF.

This clone appeared many times. The V gene is TRBV14, the J gene TRBJ1-4; maybe TRBD1 (6 bases). There are 13 residues in the CDR3. V was cut by 5 bases and J by 10 bases, with 14 bases left in between. Per the germline V gene, CDR1 is SGHDN and CDR2 is FVKESK. CDR3 DNA: TGTGCCAGCAGCGTACAGGGAAGTGGAAAACTGTTTTTT. Translated: CASSVQGSGKLFF.

V is TRBV9 and J is TRBJ1-1; 7 positions match TRBD1. CDR1 and CDR2 (germline): SGDLS, YYNGEE. CDR3 size: 16 residues. The junction had 6 bases not matched to a gene; V was cut back by 0 bases and J by 1 base. CDR3 region: CASSVGTGPQNTEAFF. In nucleotides, the CDR3 is TGTGCCAGCAGCGTAGGGACAGGACCACAGAACACTGAAGCTTTCTTT.

This chain joins TRBV19 and TRBJ1-5; D is ambiguous. V dropped 7 bases and J dropped 0 bases, with 10 bases sitting between them. Looked up from germline, CDR1 is LNHDA and CDR2 is SQIVND (reference sequence). The CDR3 runs to 14 residues. The CDR3 DNA reads TGTGCCAGTAAACCCCAGTATAGCAATCAGCCCCAGCATTTT. Amino acids: CASKPQYSNQPQHF.

The chain uses TRBV27 and TRBJ2-2; 10 bases match TRBD1. Germline loops: CDR1 MNHEY, CDR2 SMNVEV (reference sequence). J was trimmed by 4 bases and V by 9 bases; bases with no gene match: 5. The CDR3 runs to 14 residues. The CDR3 region has the DNA TGTGCCAGTCGTAGGACAGGGGGCACCGGGGAGCTGTTTTTT. This codes for CASRRTGGTGELFF.

This clone turned up a few times. The chain joins TRBV7-8 to TRBJ1-1; D uncertain. This CDR3 region has 13 residues. The V end lost 4 bases, the J end lost 3 bases, and 9 bases lay between the germline ends. Germline V gene sequence: CDR1 SGHVS, CDR2 FQNEAQ. The CDR3 nucleotides read TGTGCCAGCAGCTCAGACTTTGACACTGAAGCTTTCTTT. Its translation: CASSSDFDTEAFF.

A single count supports this clone. CDR3 in amino acids: CASRGRVDSPLHF. Written as DNA, the CDR3 is TGTGCCAGCAGAGGGAGGGTAGATTCACCCCTCCACTTT. The chain employs TRBV2 and TRBJ1-6, with no clear D. This CDR3 contains 13 residues. The V end was cut by 6 bases, the J end by 8 bases, with 11 bases between. Germline V gene sequence: CDR1 SNHLY, CDR2 FYNNEI.

As to this clone: An end of the junction differs from the germline gene, which may be a read error. The chain recombines TRBV7-7 with TRBJ1-1, with no clear D. The CDR3 is 14 residues long. CDR1 is SSHAT, CDR2 FNYEAQ, per germline (reference sequence). This CDR3 is CASSLRDPNTEAFF. The CDR3 nucleotides read TGTGCTAGCAGCCTCCGGGATCCGAACACTGAAGCTTTCTTT.